This T cell receptor beta chain is drawn from a study of blood T cell repertoires in COVID-19. Study information: Italy, Spain and the United States were the sources of the convalescent and acute COVID-19 samples. In each case, the material was cDNA or gDNA derived from T cells, B-cell-depleted T cells, or PBMCs.

Here immunoSEQ multiplex PCR was the method, and the copy in TCRdb shows in-frame clones only, minus some. The profile covers around 260,000 clones, with 83% appearing a single time and roughly 10% taken by the ten largest. The clonotype originates from a woman aged 45-59 years who had recovered from COVID-19. Sample: peripheral blood.

This CDR3 is CASSSRGPGELFF. The CDR3 coding sequence is TGTGCCAGCAGCTCCAGGGGGCCCGGGGAGCTGTTTTTT. The chain combines TRBV7-3 with TRBJ2-2; TRBD1 matches 8 bases. This CDR3 contains 13 residues. The V and J ends lost 4 bases and 6 bases, in that order; junction bases with no gene match: 1. CDR1 is SGHTA and CDR2 is FQGTGA in the germline V gene.